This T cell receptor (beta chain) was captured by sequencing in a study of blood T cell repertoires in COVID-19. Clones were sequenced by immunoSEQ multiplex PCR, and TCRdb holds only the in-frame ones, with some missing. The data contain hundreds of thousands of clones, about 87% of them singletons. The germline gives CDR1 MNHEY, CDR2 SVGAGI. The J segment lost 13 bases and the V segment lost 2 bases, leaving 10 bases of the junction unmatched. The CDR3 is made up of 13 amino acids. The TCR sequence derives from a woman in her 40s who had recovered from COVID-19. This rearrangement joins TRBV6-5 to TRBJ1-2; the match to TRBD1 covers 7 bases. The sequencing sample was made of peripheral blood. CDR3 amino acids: CASSYATGEAATF. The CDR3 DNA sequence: TGTGCCAGCAGTTACGCCACAGGGGAGGCGGCCACCTTC.